Listed below are T cell receptor beta chains from one sample, sequenced in a study of shared clonotypes between healthy human individuals. Clones were read by immunoSEQ multiplex PCR, and TCRdb kept only the in-frame ones, dropping some. The sample contains some 2,100,000 clones, under 95% of which appear only once. The material sequenced was naive CD8+ T cells from PBMCs. All receptors come from a young man in good health. Some clones in this sample may be carry-over from other donors' samples. Both conserved end residues are part of each CDR3. A D gene is named only where the DNA matches it firmly. For some rows the clone size is stated as once, few or many, or as a class when expanded; others skip it.

J	size	V	D	CDR3	DNA
TRBJ2-5	NA	TRBV4-3	NA	CASSQDRRGSETQYF	TGCGCCAGCAGCCAAGATCGCAGGGGTAGTGAGACCCAGTACTTC
TRBJ2-7	NA	TRBV27	NA	CASSLGGPAYEQYF	TGTGCCAGCAGTCTAGGGGGGCCAGCCTACGAGCAGTACTTC
TRBJ1-2	NA	TRBV11-2	NA	CASSLVQDYGYTF	TGTGCCAGCAGCTTAGTACAGGACTATGGCTACACCTTC
TRBJ2-5	NA	TRBV7-9	NA	CASSSGGVETQYF	TGTGCCAGCAGTTCGGGCGGGGTCGAGACCCAGTACTTC
TRBJ2-7	NA	TRBV5-6	NA	CASSFGYRTYEQYF	TGTGCCAGCAGCTTTGGGTATCGGACCTACGAGCAGTACTTC
TRBJ2-1	NA	TRBV7-9	NA	CASSLVSTTNEQFF	TGTGCCAGCAGCTTAGTGTCAACCACCAATGAGCAGTTCTTC
TRBJ2-5	once	TRBV10-2	NA	CASSFPLPPLGTQYF	TGCGCCAGCAGTTTCCCTCTGCCTCCCCTCGGGACCCAGTACTTC
TRBJ1-5	NA	TRBV27	NA	CASCGANQPQHF	TGTGCCAGCTGTGGGGCAAATCAGCCCCAGCATTTT
TRBJ2-1	NA	TRBV7-9	NA	CASSLDRLNEQFF	TGTGCCAGCAGCTTAGACAGACTCAATGAGCAGTTCTTC
TRBJ2-1	NA	TRBV9	TRBD2	CASSVSSGRALLYNEQFF	TGTGCCAGCAGCGTATCCAGCGGGAGGGCTCTCTTGTACAATGAGCAGTTCTTC
TRBJ2-1	NA	TRBV4-1	TRBD1	CASRPQQGENRNEQFF	TGCGCCAGCAGGCCGCAACAGGGGGAGAATCGGAATGAGCAGTTCTTC
TRBJ2-3	once	TRBV29-1	TRBD2	CSVEIAGVGFTDTQYF	TGCAGCGTTGAGATAGCGGGAGTCGGATTCACAGATACGCAGTATTTT
TRBJ2-7	NA	TRBV30	NA	CAWSFPGTPDYEQYF	TGTGCCTGGAGTTTCCCCGGGACACCCGACTACGAGCAGTACTTC
TRBJ2-3	once	TRBV29-1	NA	CSVGSPGTDTQYF	TGCAGCGTTGGCTCTCCCGGAACAGATACGCAGTATTTT
TRBJ1-1	NA	TRBV11-2	NA	CASSTRGGTEAFF	TGTGCCAGCAGTACGCGGGGAGGGACTGAAGCTTTCTTT
TRBJ2-5	NA	TRBV21-1	NA	CASSPRRRTEETQYF	TGTGCCAGCAGCCCACGCCGCAGGACAGAAGAGACCCAGTACTTC
TRBJ1-1	few	TRBV6-1	NA	CASSGGGRTEAFF	TGTGCCAGCAGTGGCGGGGGAAGGACTGAAGCTTTCTTT
TRBJ2-1	NA	TRBV7-6	TRBD2	CASSFLAGARGYNEQFF	TGTGCCAGCAGCTTCCTAGCGGGAGCGCGTGGCTACAATGAGCAGTTCTTC
TRBJ2-2	NA	TRBV7-9	NA	CASSDMTGELFF	TGTGCCAGCAGCGATATGACCGGGGAGCTGTTTTTT
TRBJ2-3	NA	TRBV9	NA	CASSALLAGTSTDTQYF	TGTGCCAGCAGCGCATTACTAGCTGGTACTAGCACAGATACGCAGTATTTT
TRBJ1-5	NA	TRBV10-3	NA	CAISEYAGSNQPQHF	TGTGCCATCAGTGAGTACGCGGGAAGCAATCAGCCCCAGCATTTT
TRBJ2-3	NA	TRBV4-2	NA	CASSQAIASDTQYF	TGTGCCAGCAGCCAAGCCATAGCGTCAGATACGCAGTATTTT
TRBJ2-5	NA	TRBV13	NA	CASSARDFGETQYF	TGTGCCAGCAGCGCGAGGGACTTTGGGGAGACCCAGTACTTC
TRBJ2-3	NA	TRBV30	NA	CAWSKRETGVAYTQYF	TGTGCCTGGAGTAAGCGGGAGACAGGGGTGGCGTATACGCAGTATTTT
TRBJ2-3	once	TRBV28	NA	CASSPRQPWDTQYF	TGTGCCAGCAGTCCCCGACAGCCCTGGGATACGCAGTATTTT
TRBJ1-5	few	TRBV6-1	NA	CASSELAFGQPQHF	TGTGCCAGCAGTGAACTCGCGTTCGGTCAGCCCCAGCATTTT
TRBJ2-2	once	TRBV28	NA	CASYAPANTGELFF	TGTGCCAGCTACGCCCCGGCGAACACCGGGGAGCTGTTTTTT
TRBJ2-1	once	TRBV11-2	TRBD2	CASSLQRDVYNEQFF	TGTGCCAGCAGCTTACAGCGGGATGTCTACAATGAGCAGTTCTTC
TRBJ1-2	NA	TRBV19	NA	CASSIHYGYTF	TGTGCCAGTAGTATACACTATGGCTACACCTTC
TRBJ2-3	NA	TRBV27	NA	CASSRVDGAEALGGTDTQYF	TGTGCCAGCAGTCGGGTTGACGGGGCCGAGGCCTTAGGAGGCACAGATACGCAGTATTTT
TRBJ2-7	NA	TRBV6-5	TRBD2	CASSPLAGVSAEQYF	TGTGCCAGCAGCCCCCTAGCGGGAGTATCTGCCGAGCAGTACTTC
TRBJ2-1	once	TRBV15	NA	CATSRGNRGLPGNEQFF	TGTGCCACCAGCAGAGGAAACCGGGGACTTCCGGGGAATGAGCAGTTCTTC
TRBJ2-3	once	TRBV27	NA	CASSFLGGARGADTQYF	TGTGCCAGCAGTTTCCTCGGGGGTGCACGCGGAGCAGATACGCAGTATTTT
TRBJ2-7	NA	TRBV11-1	NA	CASSSRDGSYEQYF	TGTGCCAGCAGTTCGCGGGACGGTTCCTACGAGCAGTACTTC
TRBJ1-5	NA	TRBV15	NA	CATSRGGYSNQPQHF	TGTGCCACCAGCAGGGGGGGCTATAGCAATCAGCCCCAGCATTTT
TRBJ1-3	NA	TRBV5-1	NA	CASSLAERGGSGNTIYF	TGCGCCAGCAGCTTGGCCGAGAGAGGGGGCTCTGGAAACACCATATATTTT
TRBJ2-2	once	TRBV28	TRBD2	CASSLLAGVNTGELFF	TGTGCCAGCAGCCTACTAGCGGGAGTTAACACCGGGGAGCTGTTTTTT
TRBJ2-3	NA	TRBV27	TRBD2	CASSLMAGAVDTQYF	TGTGCCAGCAGTTTAATGGCGGGAGCGGTAGATACGCAGTATTTT
TRBJ2-7	NA	TRBV4-3	TRBD1	CASSQERGTVSYEQYF	TGCGCCAGCAGCCAAGAGCGAGGGACAGTCTCCTACGAGCAGTACTTC
TRBJ1-2	NA	TRBV7-9	NA	CASSLQLHYGYTF	TGTGCCAGCAGCTTACAACTCCACTATGGCTACACCTTC
TRBJ1-1	NA	TRBV11-2	NA	CASSQQGRATEAFF	TGTGCCAGCAGCCAGCAGGGGCGAGCCACTGAAGCTTTCTTT